This T cell receptor beta chain was identified in a study of cytomegalovirus exposure and HLA in healthy donors. Each of the donors was a healthy bone marrow donor. Researchers ran the PCR with 60 Vbeta and 13 Jbeta primers. The data were produced by immunoSEQ multiplex PCR, yet TCRdb's version contains in-frame clones alone and is incomplete. The data show 90,000 to 110,000 clones, with about three quarters seen just once and 7.5% to 10% held by the top ten. CDR3 length equals 15 residues. Germline CDR1 and CDR2: LGHNA and YSLEER. The ends lost 0 bases at V and 3 bases at J; junction bases unmatched: 1.

The rearrangement joins TRBV4-3 to TRBJ1-1; 10 bases are shared with TRBD1. The TCR originated in a woman in her thirties or forties in good health and CMV-seropositive. Specimen: PBMCs. The CDR3 bases are TGCGCCAGCAGCCAAGAAGGGACAGGGGACACTGAAGCTTTCTTT. As protein: CASSQEGTGDTEAFF.